Below, 24 T cell receptor beta chains from the same sample are listed, as sequenced in a study of CD4 and CD8 cells across lung adenocarcinoma regions. TCRdb re-called the PCR reads with MiXCR, one entry per CDR3 protein. The sample contains 14,000 or so distinct CDR3 sequences, roughly 40% of which appear only once. The specimen was CD4+ T cells from the center of a lung tumor. Source of these receptors: a male donor with lung adenocarcinoma. The CD4 and CD8 labels of this study may be unreliable.

For this clonotype: A read error may account for a junction end that differs from germline. The chain joins TRBV27 to TRBJ2-3; D call uncertain. The CDR3 totals 12 residues. From germline, CDR1 is MNHEY and CDR2 SMNVEV (reference sequence). This chain's CDR3 is CASSPATNIQYF. For the CDR3, the DNA is TGTGCCAGCAGTCCAGCGACAAATATTCAGTACTTT.

Of note for this clonotype: Given the absence of the conserved phenylalanine or tryptophan at the CDR3 end, a read error is likely. The DNA is left out, because the CDR3 cannot be placed on it with certainty; the CDR3 is given as TCRdb lists it. The CDR3 sequence: CASSYTSGVRETQYS. The gene calls are TRBV6-5 and TRBJ2-5; no DNA check was done on the table's D call, TRBD1. CDR1 is MNHEY and CDR2 is SVGAGI in the germline V gene. With termini counted, the CDR3 has 15 amino acids.

Details on this clonotype: A read error may produce the germline difference seen at one junction end. The chain carries TRBV6-1 and TRBJ2-5; the D gene could be TRBD1 or TRBD2 (6 bases each). Germline values: CDR1 MNHNS, CDR2 SASEGT. The CDR3 sequence is 17 residues long. This CDR3 is CASSRDPGGGYKETQYF. CDR3 DNA sequence: TGTGCCAGCAGTAGGGACCCCGGGGGCGGATACAAAGAGACGCAGTACTTT.

This clonotype was counted between two and nine times. A much larger clone sits a single nucleotide away, making a read error possible. The V gene is TRBV7-6, the J gene TRBJ2-5; 12 bases agree with TRBD1. The J segment lost 11 bases and the V segment lost 4 bases, leaving 5 bases of the junction unmatched. Germline lookup yields CDR1 SGHVS and CDR2 FNYEAQ. There are 13 residues in the CDR3. DNA of the CDR3: TGTGCCAGCAGCTCGGGACAGGGGGCTTTGCAGTACTTC. Encoded protein: CASSSGQGALQYF.

The J gene is TRBJ1-2, the V gene TRBV11-3; TRBD1 matches 10 bases. Germline values: CDR1 SGHNT, CDR2 YENEEA. The CDR3 sequence is 14 residues long. V was clipped by 8 bases and J by 8 bases; unmatched bases: 11. The CDR3 sequence is CASAKPGTGDGYTF. CDR3 DNA sequence: TGTGCCAGCGCCAAACCCGGGACAGGGGACGGCTACACCTTC.

This clonotype was observed at least ten times. The CDR3 here is CASSYDAGGWGYTF. In nucleotides, the CDR3 is TGTGCCAGCAGTTACGATGCAGGGGGCTGGGGCTACACCTTC. The V gene is TRBV6-5, the J gene TRBJ1-2; 8 bases align to TRBD1. After removal of 2 bases from V and 8 bases from J, the junction contained 7 bases not matched to a gene. Germline CDR1 MNHEY, CDR2 SVGAGI. CDR3 length: 14 residues.

This clonotype was seen at least ten times. The V and J genes are TRBV11-2 and TRBJ2-3, with 9 bases identical to TRBD2. In germline, CDR1 is SGHAT, CDR2 FQNNGV. This CDR3 has 15 amino acids. J lost 7 bases, V lost 1 base, and 6 bases had no gene match. The CDR3 is CASSLVGTSLNTQYF. The CDR3 region has the DNA TGTGCCAGCAGCTTAGTCGGGACTAGCCTCAATACGCAGTATTTT.

As to this clonotype: At one end the junction does not follow the germline gene, possibly because of a read error. This rearrangement joins TRBV6-1 to TRBJ2-4; 8 bases line up with TRBD1. CDR1 is MNHNS and CDR2 is SASEGT in the germline V gene. The CDR3 is 13 amino acids. The DNA for the CDR3 is TGTGCCAGCAGGGGGACAGGCACAGACATGCAGTACTTC. Translation gives CASRGTGTDMQYF.

V gene TRBV9 combines with J gene TRBJ2-7; possibly TRBD2 for D (5 bases). The CDR3 is 15 residues long. Germline assignment: CDR1 SGDLS and CDR2 YYNGEE. Trimming took 4 bases from V and 0 from J, leaving 14 bases between them. The CDR3 nucleotides are TGTGCCAGCAGCCAAGGACTTTTGAGCTCCTACGAGCAGTACTTC. This translates into CASSQGLLSSYEQYF.

This clonotype was counted many times. V gene TRBV7-9 combines with J gene TRBJ2-7; TRBD1 matches at 9 bases. The V segment lost 4 bases and the J segment 2 bases; nucleotides outside the gene matches: 6. The germline V gene has CDR1 SEHNR and CDR2 FQNEAQ (reference sequence). The CDR3 is made up of 15 amino acids. CDR3 DNA: TGTGCCAGCAGCTCACAGGGGGCCCATCCCTACGAGCAGTACTTC. It specifies CASSSQGAHPYEQYF.

This clonotype has ten or more counts. The rearrangement links TRBV28 to TRBJ2-5, with D possibly called TRBD1 or TRBD2 (5 bases each). CDR1 is MDHEN, CDR2 SYDVKM, per germline. Trimming shortened V by 6 bases and J by 6 bases, and 20 bases separated the two germline ends. This CDR3 contains 15 residues. The CDR3 nucleotides read TGTGCCAGCAGCCGTTTTTCGGGGACGAGGCAGACCCAGTACTTC. Translated: CASSRFSGTRQTQYF.

This clonotype was picked up many times. CDR3 sequence reads: CASSLSAGSGELFF. DNA for the CDR3: TGTGCCAGCAGTTTATCGGCAGGGTCCGGGGAGCTGTTTTTT. The rearrangement links TRBV12-3 or TRBV12-4 to TRBJ2-2, with D maybe TRBD1 (5 bases). The V gene lost 2 bases and the J gene lost 6 bases, with 10 bases spanning the gap. The CDR3 extends over 14 amino acids.

The chain is built from TRBV27 and TRBJ2-1, with D possibly being TRBD2 (6 bases). The closer fit of TRBJ2-7 to the DNA end suggests the J call may be wrong. The CDR3 totals 15 residues. CDR1 MNHEY and CDR2 SMNVEV come from the germline V gene (reference sequence). CDR3 nucleotides: TGTGCCAGCAGTTTACGGGGGAGTCTCACCTACGAGCAGTACTTC. Encoded protein: CASSLRGSLTYEQYF.

V is TRBV6-1 and J is TRBJ2-3; no definite D call. The J call could be wrong; TRBJ2-7 is a better fit for the DNA end. The germline V gene has CDR1 MNHNS and CDR2 SASEGT. The CDR3 sequence is 12 residues long. CDR3 amino acids: CASSSVADTQYF. The DNA for the CDR3 is TGTGCCAGCAGCTCTGTGGCAGATACGCAGTACTTC.

The CDR3 DNA sequence: TGTGCCAGCAGCACACAGGTCAATGAGCAGTTCTTC. Protein: CASSTQVNEQFF. The V and J genes are TRBV7-8 and TRBJ2-1; the D gene is possibly TRBD1 (5 bases). V lost 5 bases and J 6 bases, leaving 8 bases between the germline ends. The germline CDR1 and CDR2 sequences are SGHVS and FQNEAQ. The CDR3 runs 12 residues.

This chain uses TRBV30 with TRBJ2-2; D is undetermined. Trimming left V 2 bases short and J 8 bases short, with 6 bases between. This CDR3 is built from 11 residues. The germline V gene has CDR1 GTSNPN and CDR2 SVGIG (reference sequence). CDR3 nucleotides: TGTGCCTGGAGTAACTCGGGGGAGCTGTTTTTT. Translation gives CAWSNSGELFF.

This chain links TRBV19 with TRBJ2-4; D tentatively reads TRBD1 or TRBD2 (5 bases each). The DNA end lines up better with TRBJ2-1; the J call may be wrong. Germline lookup yields CDR1 LNHDA and CDR2 SQIVND (reference sequence). The CDR3 runs to 13 residues. The DNA for the CDR3 is TGTGCCAGTAGTGTGGGGACGGTTGGCTGGCAGTTCTTC. Translating gives CASSVGTVGWQFF.

This clonotype was picked up many times. CDR3 DNA sequence: TGCGCCGGGTATACGGGAGCGGGAGATTACAATGAGCAGTTCTTC. It yields the protein CAGYTGAGDYNEQFF. This chain connects TRBV23-1 to TRBJ2-1; 8 bases align to TRBD2. TRBV23-1 is reported as an ORF; its role is uncertain. J gave up 4 bases and V 11 bases, and 13 bases lay outside the gene matches. The CDR3 loop spans 15 amino acids.

The chain combines TRBV12-3 or TRBV12-4 with TRBJ2-3; 8 bases line up with TRBD2. Trimming took 5 bases from V and 11 from J; bases not matched to a gene: 21. This CDR3 has 17 residues. The CDR3 reads CASSGTRGRGAKNMQYF. CDR3 in DNA: TGTGCCAGCAGTGGGACTAGGGGGAGGGGAGCCAAAAATATGCAGTATTTT.

This clonotype is medium-sized by share. As DNA, the CDR3 is TGTGCCAGCAGCACCGTAGCGGGAGGGCCGCAAAACATTCAGTACTTC. Translated: CASSTVAGGPQNIQYF. V and J are TRBV7-2 and TRBJ2-4, with 11 bases matching TRBD2. The CDR3 has 16 residues. The V gene's germline CDR1 is SGHTA and CDR2 FQGNSA. V was pared by 5 bases and J by 5 bases, with 8 bases of the junction left unmatched.

The genes are TRBV6-1 and TRBJ2-3; 7 bases are a match to TRBD1. Germline CDR1 and CDR2: MNHNS and SASEGT. CDR3 length: 15 residues. The V segment lost 6 bases and the J segment 11 bases; nucleotides outside the gene matches: 17. The chain's CDR3 is CASRLQAVSTGEQYF. The DNA for the CDR3 is TGTGCCAGCAGACTCCAGGCCGTGAGTACAGGGGAGCAGTATTTT.

Many counts were recorded for this clonotype. The chain combines TRBV6-1 with TRBJ2-1; 12 bases align to TRBD2. Germline V gene lookup returns CDR1 MNHNS and CDR2 SASEGT. V lost 2 bases to trimming and J lost 3 bases; unmatched junction nucleotides: 8. This CDR3 comprises 18 residues. The CDR3 sequence: CASSEKRASGRVYNEQFF. CDR3 DNA sequence: TGTGCCAGCAGTGAAAAGAGGGCTAGCGGGAGGGTCTACAATGAGCAGTTCTTC.

This chain links TRBV7-8 with TRBJ2-1, with D uncertain. The J call is doubtful: the DNA matches TRBJ2-7 better. This CDR3 is 13 amino acids long. Germline V gene lookup returns CDR1 SGHVS and CDR2 FQNEAQ. This chain's CDR3 is CASSLDRAGEQYF. The CDR3, as DNA: TGTGCCAGCAGCTTAGACCGAGCTGGGGAGCAGTACTTC.

This rearrangement joins TRBV3-1 to TRBJ2-5; D is tentatively TRBD1 or TRBD2 (7 bases each). The J call could be wrong; TRBJ2-7 is a better fit for the DNA end. This CDR3 region has 12 residues. CDR1 is LGHDT, CDR2 YNNKEL, per germline (reference sequence). This CDR3 reads CASSAGGDEQYF. The CDR3 DNA follows: TGTGCCAGCAGCGCAGGGGGGGACGAGCAGTACTTC.